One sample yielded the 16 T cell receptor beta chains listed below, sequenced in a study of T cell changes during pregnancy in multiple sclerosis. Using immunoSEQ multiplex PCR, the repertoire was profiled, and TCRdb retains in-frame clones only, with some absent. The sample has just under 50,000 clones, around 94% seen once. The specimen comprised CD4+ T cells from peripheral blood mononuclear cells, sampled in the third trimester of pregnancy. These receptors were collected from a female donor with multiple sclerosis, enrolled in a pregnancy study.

The CDR3, as DNA: TGTGCCAGTAGTATGACAGGGAAGAGCTATGGCTACACCTTC. Its protein is CASSMTGKSYGYTF. The J gene is TRBJ1-2, the V gene TRBV19; 7 nucleotides line up with TRBD1. Germline CDR1 LNHDA, CDR2 SQIVND (reference sequence). The CDR3 has 14 amino acids. Losses at the gene ends were 3 bases for V and 4 bases for J; bases not matched to a gene: 5.

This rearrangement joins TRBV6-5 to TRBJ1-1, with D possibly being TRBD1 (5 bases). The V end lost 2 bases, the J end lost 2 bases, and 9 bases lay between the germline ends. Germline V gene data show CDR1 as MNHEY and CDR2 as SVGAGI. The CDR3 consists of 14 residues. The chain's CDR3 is CASSYDRVNTEAFF. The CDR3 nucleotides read TGTGCCAGCAGTTACGACAGAGTTAACACTGAAGCTTTCTTT.

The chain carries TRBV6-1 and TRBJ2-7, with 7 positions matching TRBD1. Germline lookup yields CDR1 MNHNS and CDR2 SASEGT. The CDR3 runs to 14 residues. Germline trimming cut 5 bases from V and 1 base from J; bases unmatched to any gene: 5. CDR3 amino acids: CASSTGALSYEQYF. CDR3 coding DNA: TGTGCCAGCAGTACAGGGGCCCTATCCTACGAGCAGTACTTC.

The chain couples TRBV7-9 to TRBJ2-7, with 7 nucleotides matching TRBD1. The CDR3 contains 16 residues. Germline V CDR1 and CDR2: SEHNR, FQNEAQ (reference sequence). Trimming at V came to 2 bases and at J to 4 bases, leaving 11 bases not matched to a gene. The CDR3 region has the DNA TGTGCCAGCAGCTTAAACCCAACAGGGGTGGTTTACGAGCAGTACTTC. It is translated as CASSLNPTGVVYEQYF.

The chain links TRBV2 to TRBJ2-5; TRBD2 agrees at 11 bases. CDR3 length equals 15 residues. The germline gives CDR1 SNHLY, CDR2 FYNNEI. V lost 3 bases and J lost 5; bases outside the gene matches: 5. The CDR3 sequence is CASSDLAGGGETQYF. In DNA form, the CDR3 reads TGTGCCAGCAGTGACCTAGCGGGAGGCGGGGAGACCCAGTACTTC.

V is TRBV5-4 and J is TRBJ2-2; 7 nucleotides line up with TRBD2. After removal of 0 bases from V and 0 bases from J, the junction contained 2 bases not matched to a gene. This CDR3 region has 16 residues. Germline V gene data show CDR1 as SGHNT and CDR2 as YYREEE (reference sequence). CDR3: CASSLEGGTNTGELFF. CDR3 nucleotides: TGTGCCAGCAGCTTGGAGGGAGGGACGAACACCGGGGAGCTGTTTTTT.

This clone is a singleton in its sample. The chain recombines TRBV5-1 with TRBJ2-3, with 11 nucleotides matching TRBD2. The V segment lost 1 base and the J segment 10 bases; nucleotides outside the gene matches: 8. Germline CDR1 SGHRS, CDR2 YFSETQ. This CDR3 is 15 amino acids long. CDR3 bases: TGCGCCAGCAGCTTGAGTAGCGGGGGGGCCGTATCGCAGTATTTT. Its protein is CASSLSSGGAVSQYF.

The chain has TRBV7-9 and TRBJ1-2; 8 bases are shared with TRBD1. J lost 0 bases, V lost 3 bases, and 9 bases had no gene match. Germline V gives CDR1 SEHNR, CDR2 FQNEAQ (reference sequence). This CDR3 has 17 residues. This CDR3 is CASSFSLNRGSNYGYTF. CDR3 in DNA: TGTGCCAGCAGCTTCTCACTCAACAGGGGGTCTAACTATGGCTACACCTTC.

CDR3 loop: CASSSYSANYGYTF. Here the CDR3 DNA reads TGTGCCAGCAGTAGTTACAGTGCTAACTATGGCTACACCTTC. This chain links TRBV28 with TRBJ1-2; D is unresolved. V was cut by 5 bases and J by 0 bases, with 10 bases left in between. The germline V gene has CDR1 MDHEN and CDR2 SYDVKM. The length of the CDR3 is 14 residues.

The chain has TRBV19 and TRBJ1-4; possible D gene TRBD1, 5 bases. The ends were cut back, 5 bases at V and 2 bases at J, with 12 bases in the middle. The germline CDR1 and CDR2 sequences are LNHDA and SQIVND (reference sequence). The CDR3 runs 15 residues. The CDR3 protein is CASSAGFTTNEKLFF. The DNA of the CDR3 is TGTGCCAGTAGTGCAGGGTTTACGACTAATGAAAAACTGTTTTTT.

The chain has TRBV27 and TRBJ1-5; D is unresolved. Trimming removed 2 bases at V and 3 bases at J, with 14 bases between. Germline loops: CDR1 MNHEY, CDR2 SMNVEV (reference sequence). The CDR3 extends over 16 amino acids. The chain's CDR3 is CASSLKIPGYNQPQHF. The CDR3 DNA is TGTGCCAGCAGTTTAAAGATCCCAGGATACAATCAGCCCCAGCATTTT.

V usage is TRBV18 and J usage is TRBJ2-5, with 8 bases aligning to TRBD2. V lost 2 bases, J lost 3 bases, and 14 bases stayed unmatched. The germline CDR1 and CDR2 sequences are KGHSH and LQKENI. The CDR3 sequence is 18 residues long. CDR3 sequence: CASSPGRRGRISEETQYF. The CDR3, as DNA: TGTGCCAGCTCACCAGGTAGGCGCGGGAGGATATCGGAAGAGACCCAGTACTTC.

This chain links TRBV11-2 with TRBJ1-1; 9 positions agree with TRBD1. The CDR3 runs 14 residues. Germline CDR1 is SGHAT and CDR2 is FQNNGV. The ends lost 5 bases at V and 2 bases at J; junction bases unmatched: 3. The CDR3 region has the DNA TGTGCCAGCAGCCGGGGACAGGGTAACACTGAAGCTTTCTTT. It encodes CASSRGQGNTEAFF.

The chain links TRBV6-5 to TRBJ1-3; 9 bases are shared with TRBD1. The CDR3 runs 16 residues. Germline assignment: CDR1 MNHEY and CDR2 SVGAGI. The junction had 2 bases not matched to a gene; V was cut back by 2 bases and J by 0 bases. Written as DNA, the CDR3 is TGTGCCAGCAGTTACGGACAGGGGATCTCTGGAAACACCATATATTTT. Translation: CASSYGQGISGNTIYF.

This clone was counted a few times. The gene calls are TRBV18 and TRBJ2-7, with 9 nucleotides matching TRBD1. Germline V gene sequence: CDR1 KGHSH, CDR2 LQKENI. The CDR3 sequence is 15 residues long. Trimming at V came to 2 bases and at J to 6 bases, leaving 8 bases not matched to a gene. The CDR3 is CASSPWGQGALEQYF. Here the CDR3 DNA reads TGTGCCAGCTCACCATGGGGACAGGGAGCTCTCGAGCAGTACTTC. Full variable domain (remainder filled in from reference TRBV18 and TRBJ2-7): NAGVMQNPRHLVRRRGQEARLRCSPMKGHSHVYWYRQLPEEGLKFMVYLQKENIIDESGMPKERFSAEFPKEGPSILRIQQVVRGDSAAYFCASSPWGQGALEQYFGPGTRLTVT.

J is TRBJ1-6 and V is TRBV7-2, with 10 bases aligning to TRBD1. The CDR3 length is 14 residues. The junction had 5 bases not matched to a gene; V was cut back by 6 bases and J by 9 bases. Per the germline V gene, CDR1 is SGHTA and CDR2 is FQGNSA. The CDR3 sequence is CASRDRGAGSPLHF. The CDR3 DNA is TGTGCCAGCAGGGACAGGGGGGCCGGTTCACCCCTCCACTTT.